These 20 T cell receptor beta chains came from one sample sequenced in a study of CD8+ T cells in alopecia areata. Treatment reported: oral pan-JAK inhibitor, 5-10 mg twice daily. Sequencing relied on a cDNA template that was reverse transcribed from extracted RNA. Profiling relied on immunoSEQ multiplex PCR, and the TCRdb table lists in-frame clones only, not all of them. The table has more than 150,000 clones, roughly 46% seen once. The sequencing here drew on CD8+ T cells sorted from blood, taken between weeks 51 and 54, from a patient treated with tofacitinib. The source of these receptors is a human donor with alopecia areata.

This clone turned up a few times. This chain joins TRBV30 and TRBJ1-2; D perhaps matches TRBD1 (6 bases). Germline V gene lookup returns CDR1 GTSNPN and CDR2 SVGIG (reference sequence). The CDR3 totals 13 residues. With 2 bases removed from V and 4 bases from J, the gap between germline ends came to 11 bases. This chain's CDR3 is CAWSPEDSYGYTF. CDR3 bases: TGTGCCTGGAGTCCCGAGGACAGCTATGGCTACACCTTC.

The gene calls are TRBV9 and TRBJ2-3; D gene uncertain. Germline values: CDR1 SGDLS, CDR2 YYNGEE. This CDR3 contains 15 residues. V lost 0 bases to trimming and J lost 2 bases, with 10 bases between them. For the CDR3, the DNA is TGTGCCAGCAGCGTAGCGGGCAGAATCACAGATACGCAGTATTTT. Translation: CASSVAGRITDTQYF. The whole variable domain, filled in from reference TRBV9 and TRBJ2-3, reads DSGVTQTPKHLITATGQRVTLRCSPRSGDLSVYWYQQSLDQGLQFLIQYYNGEERAKGNILERFSAQQFPDLHSELNLSSLELGDSALYFCASSVAGRITDTQYFGPGTRLTVL.

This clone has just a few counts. The CDR3: CASSLAGGLREQYF. The CDR3 DNA is TGTGCCAGCAGCTTAGCGGGGGGCCTCCGGGAGCAGTACTTC. The chain couples TRBV13 to TRBJ2-7, with D possibly being TRBD2 (7 bases). V lost 1 base and J lost 7, with 14 bases in between. The CDR3 loop spans 14 amino acids. Looked up from germline, CDR1 is PRHDT and CDR2 is FYEKMQ (reference sequence).

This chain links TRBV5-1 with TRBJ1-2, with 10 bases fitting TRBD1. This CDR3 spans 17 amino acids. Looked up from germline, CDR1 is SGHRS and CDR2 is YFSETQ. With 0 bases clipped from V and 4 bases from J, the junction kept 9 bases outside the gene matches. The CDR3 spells CASSLARAGQGIYGYTF. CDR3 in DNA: TGCGCCAGCAGCTTGGCCCGAGCGGGACAGGGGATCTATGGCTACACCTTC.

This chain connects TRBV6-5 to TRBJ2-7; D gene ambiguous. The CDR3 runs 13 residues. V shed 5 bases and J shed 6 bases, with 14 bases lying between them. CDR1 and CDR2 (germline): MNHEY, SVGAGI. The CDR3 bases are TGTGCCAGCAGTGGAGTGGGTATCGGCGAGCAGTACTTC. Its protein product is CASSGVGIGEQYF.

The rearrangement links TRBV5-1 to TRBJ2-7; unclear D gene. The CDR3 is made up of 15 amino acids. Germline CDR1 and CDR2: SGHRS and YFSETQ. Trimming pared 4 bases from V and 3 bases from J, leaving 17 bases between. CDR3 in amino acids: CASSANPGRIYEQYF. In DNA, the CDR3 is TGCGCCAGCAGCGCTAACCCAGGCCGGATCTACGAGCAGTACTTC. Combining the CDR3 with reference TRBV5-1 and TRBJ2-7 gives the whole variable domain KAGVTQTPRYLIKTRGQQVTLSCSPISGHRSVSWYQQTPGQGLQFLFEYFSETQRNKGNFPGRFSGRQFSNSRSEMNVSTLELGDSALYLCASSANPGRIYEQYFGPGTRLTVT.

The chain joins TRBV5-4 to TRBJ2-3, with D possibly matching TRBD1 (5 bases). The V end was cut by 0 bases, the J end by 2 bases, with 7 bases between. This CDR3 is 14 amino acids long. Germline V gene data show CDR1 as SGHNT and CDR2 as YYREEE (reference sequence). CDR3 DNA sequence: TGTGCCAGCAGCTTGGGACAGACCACAGATACGCAGTATTTT. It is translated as CASSLGQTTDTQYF.

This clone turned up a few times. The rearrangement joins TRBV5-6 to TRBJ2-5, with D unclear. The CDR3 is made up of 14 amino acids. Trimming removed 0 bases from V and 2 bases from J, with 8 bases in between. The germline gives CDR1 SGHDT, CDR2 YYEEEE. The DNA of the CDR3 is TGTGCCAGCAGCTTGGAGAGCAATCAAGAGACCCAGTACTTC. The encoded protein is CASSLESNQETQYF.

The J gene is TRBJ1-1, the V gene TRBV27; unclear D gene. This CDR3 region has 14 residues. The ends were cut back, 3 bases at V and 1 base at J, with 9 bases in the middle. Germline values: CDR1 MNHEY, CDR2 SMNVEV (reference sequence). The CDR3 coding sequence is TGTGCCAGCAGTTTCTCTCTCCAGAACACTGAAGCTTTCTTT. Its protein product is CASSFSLQNTEAFF.

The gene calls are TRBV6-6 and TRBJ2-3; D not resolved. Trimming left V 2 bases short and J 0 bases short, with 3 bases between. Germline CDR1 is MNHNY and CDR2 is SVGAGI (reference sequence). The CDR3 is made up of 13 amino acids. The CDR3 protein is CASSYDSTDTQYF. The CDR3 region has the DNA TGTGCCAGCAGTTACGACAGCACAGATACGCAGTATTTT.

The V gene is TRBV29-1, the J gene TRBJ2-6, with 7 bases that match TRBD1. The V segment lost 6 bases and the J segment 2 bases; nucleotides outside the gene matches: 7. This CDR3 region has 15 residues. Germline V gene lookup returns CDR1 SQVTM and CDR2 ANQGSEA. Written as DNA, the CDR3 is TGCAGCGTCGAGGCAGGGGGTGCTGGGGCCAACGTCCTGACTTTC. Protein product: CSVEAGGAGANVLTF.

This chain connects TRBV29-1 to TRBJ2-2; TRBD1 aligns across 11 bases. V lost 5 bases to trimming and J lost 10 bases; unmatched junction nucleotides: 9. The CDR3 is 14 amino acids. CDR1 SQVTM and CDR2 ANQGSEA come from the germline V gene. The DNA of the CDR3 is TGCAGCGTTCGGAGGACAGGGGGCGGAGAGGAGCTGTTTTTT. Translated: CSVRRTGGGEELFF.

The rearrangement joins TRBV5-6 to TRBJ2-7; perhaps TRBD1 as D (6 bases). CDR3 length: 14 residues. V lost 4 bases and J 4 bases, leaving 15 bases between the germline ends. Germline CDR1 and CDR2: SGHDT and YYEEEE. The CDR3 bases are TGTGCCAGCAGCCTGTTAGGGGGTGGTTACGAGCAGTACTTC. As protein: CASSLLGGGYEQYF.

CDR3: CAWSTGPASSNQPQHF. Written as DNA, the CDR3 is TGTGCCTGGAGTACCGGTCCGGCCAGCAGCAATCAGCCCCAGCATTTT. The rearrangement uses TRBV30 and TRBJ1-5; D remains ambiguous. V was trimmed by 2 bases and J by 1 base, leaving 15 bases between them. The CDR3 is made up of 16 amino acids. Germline loops: CDR1 GTSNPN, CDR2 SVGIG (reference sequence).

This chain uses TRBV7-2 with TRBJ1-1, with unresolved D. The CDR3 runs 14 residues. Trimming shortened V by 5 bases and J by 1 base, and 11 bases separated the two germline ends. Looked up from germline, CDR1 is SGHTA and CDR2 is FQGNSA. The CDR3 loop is CASSESGPNTEAFF. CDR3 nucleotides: TGTGCCAGCAGCGAAAGCGGACCGAACACTGAAGCTTTCTTT. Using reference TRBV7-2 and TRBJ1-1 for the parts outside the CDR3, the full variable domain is GAGVSQSPSNKVTEKGKDVELRCDPISGHTALYWYRQSLGQGLEFLIYFQGNSAPDKSGLPSDRFSAERTGGSVSTLTIQRTQQEDSAVYLCASSESGPNTEAFFGQGTRLTVV.

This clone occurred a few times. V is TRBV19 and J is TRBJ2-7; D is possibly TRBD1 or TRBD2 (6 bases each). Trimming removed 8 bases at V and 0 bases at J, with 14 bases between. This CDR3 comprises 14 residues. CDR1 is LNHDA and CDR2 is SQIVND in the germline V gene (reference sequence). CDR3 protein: CASRPAGHSYEQYF. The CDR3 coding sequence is TGTGCCAGTCGCCCTGCGGGACACTCCTACGAGCAGTACTTC.

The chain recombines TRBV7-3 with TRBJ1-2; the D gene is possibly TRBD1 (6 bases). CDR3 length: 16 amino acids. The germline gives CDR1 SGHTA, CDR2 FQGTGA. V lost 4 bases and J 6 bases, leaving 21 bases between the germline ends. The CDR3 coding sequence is TGTGCCAGCAGCTCCCCAACCGGGGGGCTGAAAGATGGCTACACCTTC. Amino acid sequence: CASSSPTGGLKDGYTF.

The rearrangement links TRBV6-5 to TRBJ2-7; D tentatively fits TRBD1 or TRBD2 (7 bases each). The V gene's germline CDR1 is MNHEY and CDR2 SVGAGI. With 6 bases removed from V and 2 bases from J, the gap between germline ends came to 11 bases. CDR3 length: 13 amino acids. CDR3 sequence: CASRQGGAYEQYF. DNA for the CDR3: TGTGCCAGCAGGCAGGGGGGGGCCTACGAGCAGTACTTC.

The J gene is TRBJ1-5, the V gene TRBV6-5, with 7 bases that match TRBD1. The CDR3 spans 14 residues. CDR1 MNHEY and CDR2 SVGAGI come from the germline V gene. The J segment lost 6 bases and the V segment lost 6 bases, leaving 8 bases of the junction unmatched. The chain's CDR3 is CASSPVTGSQPQHF. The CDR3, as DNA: TGTGCCAGCAGCCCCGTGACAGGGAGTCAGCCCCAGCATTTT.

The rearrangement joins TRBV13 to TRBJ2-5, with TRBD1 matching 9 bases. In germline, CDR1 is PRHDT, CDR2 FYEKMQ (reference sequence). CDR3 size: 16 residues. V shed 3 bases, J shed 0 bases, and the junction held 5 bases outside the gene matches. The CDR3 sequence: CASSFSGTGNQETQYF. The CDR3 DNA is TGTGCCAGCAGCTTTTCCGGGACAGGGAACCAAGAGACCCAGTACTTC.